The rows below give T cell receptor beta chains drawn from one sample of a study of blood T cell repertoires in COVID-19. Using immunoSEQ multiplex PCR, the repertoire was profiled, and TCRdb retains in-frame clones only, with some absent. The repertoire includes approximately 130,000 clones, around 87% of them detected once, and around 18% sits in the top ten. Sequences were obtained from peripheral blood. The receptors originated from a woman aged 50 to 65 who had recovered from COVID-19. The CDR3 runs from the conserved cysteine through the conserved F or W. D genes are given only for firm matches.

NA | TRBJ2-3 | TRBV2 | TGTGCCAGCAGGGGATACCCGGGACTAGATACGCAGTATTTT | CASRGYPGLDTQYF
TRBD2 | TRBJ2-1 | TRBV19 | TGTGCCAGTAAGGGGGAGGCGGGGGGAGACAATGAGCAGTTCTTC | CASKGEAGGDNEQFF
NA | TRBJ1-5 | TRBV4-1 | TGCGCCACTTCACCGGTGCCAAATCAGCCCCAGCATTTT | CATSPVPNQPQHF
NA | TRBJ2-5 | TRBV30 | TGTGCCTGGACCCCCGGGGGTTCCCAAGAGACCCAGTACTTC | CAWTPGGSQETQYF
TRBD2 | TRBJ2-1 | TRBV20-1 | TGCAGTGCTAGTTCCCGGGAGGCCTCCCCCTACAATGAGCAGTTCTTC | CSASSREASPYNEQFF
NA | TRBJ2-1 | TRBV9 | TGTGCCAGCAGCGTAGTAGCCAATGAGCAGTTCTTC | CASSVVANEQFF
NA | TRBJ2-7 | TRBV11-3 | TGTGCCAGCAGCACGTCGTCGGGGGGCGATTACGAGCAGTACTTC | CASSTSSGGDYEQYF
NA | TRBJ1-2 | TRBV21-1 | TGTGCCAGCAGCAAAGGAAAGGGGGAGGGTGGCTACACCTTC | CASSKGKGEGGYTF
TRBD1 | TRBJ2-3 | TRBV5-6 | TGTGCCAGCAGCTTGCGAGGGGGCGCGCAAACGCAGTATTTT | CASSLRGGAQTQYF
NA | TRBJ2-7 | TRBV11-2 | TGTGCCAGCAGCTGGCGGACAAGGACCTACGAGCAGTACTTC | CASSWRTRTYEQYF
TRBD2 | TRBJ2-1 | TRBV4-1 | TGCGCCAGCAGTACTAGCGGGGTGAATGAGCAGTTCTTC | CASSTSGVNEQFF
TRBD1 | TRBJ1-4 | TRBV2 | TGTGCCAGCAGGAGACAGGGGCCAACTAATGAAAAACTGTTTTTT | CASRRQGPTNEKLFF
NA | TRBJ1-1 | TRBV7-2 | TGTGCCAGCAGCTTACTGTCCGGGGTGAACACTGAAGCTTTCTTT | CASSLLSGVNTEAFF
NA | TRBJ1-5 | TRBV7-9 | TGTGCCAGCAGCTTGCAGGGCAATCAGCCCCAGCATTTT | CASSLQGNQPQHF
TRBD1 | TRBJ1-4 | TRBV5-1 | TGCGCCAGCAGCTTGGGACAGGGGAGAACTAATGAAAAACTGTTTTTT | CASSLGQGRTNEKLFF
NA | TRBJ1-2 | TRBV2 | TGTGCCAGTTCGATTGACTCTGGCTACACCTTC | CASSIDSGYTF
NA | TRBJ1-3 | TRBV13 | TGTGCCAGCAGCTTAGGAGTAGTTGGAAACACCATATATTTT | CASSLGVVGNTIYF
TRBD1 | TRBJ1-2 | TRBV19 | TGTGCCAGTAGTATCGGGACAGATAACTATGGCTACACCTTC | CASSIGTDNYGYTF
NA | TRBJ2-5 | TRBV5-1 | TGCGCCAGCAGCTTGAACAGGGCCTCCAGAGAGACCCAGTACTTC | CASSLNRASRETQYF
TRBD1 | TRBJ1-2 | TRBV10-3 | TGTGCCATCAATGGCGGGACAGCCCTCTACACCTTC | CAINGGTALYTF